The rows below give T cell receptor beta chains drawn from one sample of a study of blood T cell repertoires in COVID-19. The protocol was immunoSEQ multiplex PCR, while the TCRdb copy is restricted to in-frame clones and leaves out a portion. The sample shows 100,000 to 150,000 clones, approximately 77% of them seen only once. Sequencing was performed on peripheral blood. Receptors originate from a human donor in a cohort sampled during active COVID-19. Each CDR3 is given without its conserved first and last residue. D genes are given only for firm matches. Expanded clones are given a class, and other clones once, few, many or no size at all.

D,J,V,size,CDR3
TRBD1,TRBJ1-1,TRBV19,-,ASSQTGSSTEAF
TRBD1,TRBJ1-1,TRBV27,-,ASRTTTAGGTEAF
TRBD2,TRBJ2-2,TRBV5-1,-,ASSLGSGMNTGELF
TRBD1,TRBJ1-3,TRBV7-9,-,ASSSTGGRKGNTIY
TRBD1,TRBJ1-6,TRBV4-2,few,ASSHEGRQGSPLH
-,TRBJ2-7,TRBV6-2/TRBV6-3,-,ASSFLTYEQY
TRBD1,TRBJ1-1,TRBV9,-,ASSLRQGLNTEAF
-,TRBJ2-7,TRBV12-5,-,ASGLVIRESGPNEQY
TRBD1,TRBJ1-2,TRBV7-9,few,ASSFRTGSVDYGYT
TRBD1,TRBJ1-1,TRBV27,-,ASSPWDRVNTEAF
TRBD2,TRBJ2-7,TRBV6-2/TRBV6-3,-,ASSQGLAGVSYEQY
TRBD1,TRBJ1-3,TRBV29-1,-,SVQGALSGNTIY
TRBD1,TRBJ1-4,TRBV4-1,-,ASSHQGAIEKLF
TRBD1,TRBJ2-7,TRBV7-8,-,ASSLLLGQGGEQY
TRBD1,TRBJ2-7,TRBV29-1,-,SVEQGQGSLREQY
-,TRBJ1-5,TRBV16,-,ASRRGELGSNQPQH
-,TRBJ2-7,TRBV25-1,-,ASSDPGLIYEQY
TRBD2,TRBJ2-1,TRBV28,once,ASSYQRPSGSYNEQF
TRBD2,TRBJ2-1,TRBV2,-,ASSELAGSYNEQF
-,TRBJ1-2,TRBV27,once,ASSLRGGSDSWGYT
TRBD1,TRBJ2-7,TRBV4-1,-,ASSQDFGQGAREQY
TRBD1,TRBJ2-1,TRBV29-1,-,SVTRQGKNIEQF
-,TRBJ2-1,TRBV12-3/TRBV12-4,-,ASSPRLNEQF
-,TRBJ1-2,TRBV25-1,-,ASTQGSSYGYT
-,TRBJ2-7,TRBV6-2/TRBV6-3,-,ASSYSQGSEQY
-,TRBJ2-1,TRBV4-1,-,ASSLLGGGPYNEQF
-,TRBJ1-2,TRBV29-1,-,SVEEPPAPSGGYT
TRBD1,TRBJ1-1,TRBV19,-,ASRPGGKDTEAF
-,TRBJ2-7,TRBV6-1,-,ASSEGGLSYEQY
-,TRBJ1-5,TRBV28,few,ASSLRSRARQRNQPQH
TRBD2,TRBJ2-7,TRBV5-1,-,ASSFNLRGSYEQY
-,TRBJ1-3,TRBV28,once,ASSLVPGTGNTIY
TRBD2,TRBJ2-7,TRBV7-8,-,ASSPFSSSGSYEQY
-,TRBJ2-7,TRBV19,-,ASSIYGQDRPYEQY
-,TRBJ2-6,TRBV6-1,few,ASSDDSNVLT
TRBD1,TRBJ1-5,TRBV5-8,-,ASVHVGSGGLQPQH
TRBD2,TRBJ2-1,TRBV4-1,-,ASSQDPGLAGGNEQF
TRBD1,TRBJ1-2,TRBV11-3,-,ASSSETTTGNYGYT
-,TRBJ1-2,TRBV5-1,-,ASSLPWTGGYGYT
-,TRBJ2-5,TRBV4-2,-,ASSQIGAGGGSFQETQY
TRBD2,TRBJ2-7,TRBV3-1/TRBV3-2,-,ASSPLAGGKFSYEQY
TRBD1,TRBJ2-7,TRBV12-5,-,ASGFGTGLHEQY
TRBD1,TRBJ1-1,TRBV11-2,-,ASSSTFRGRYTEAF
TRBD1,TRBJ1-1,TRBV5-4,few,ASSSRQGEAF
-,TRBJ2-7,TRBV28,-,ASRPGGFTYEQY
TRBD1,TRBJ2-7,TRBV7-2,-,ASSLDRGYEQY
-,TRBJ2-7,TRBV19,-,ASSIGGQLYEQY
-,TRBJ2-3,TRBV11-2,-,ASSSAGGTDTQY
TRBD1,TRBJ2-7,TRBV6-5,-,ASSSHRTGIYEQY
-,TRBJ2-7,TRBV4-2,-,ASSQYRTQSYEQY
-,TRBJ1-5,TRBV27,-,ASSSTGSGQPQH
TRBD1,TRBJ2-7,TRBV6-6,once,ASTPIPGQPFAQY
-,TRBJ2-7,TRBV12-3/TRBV12-4,-,ASTYGTYEQY
TRBD2,TRBJ2-7,TRBV6-2/TRBV6-3,-,ASSLFSGRTPYEQY
-,TRBJ2-7,TRBV5-4,-,ASSFGNYEQY
-,TRBJ2-5,TRBV28,-,ASSLPAGSSTQY
-,TRBJ1-4,TRBV3-1/TRBV3-2,once,ASSQTGATNEKLF
-,TRBJ2-7,TRBV2,-,ASSGLQGYSAYEQY